Reported below is one TCR beta chain. With 0 bases clipped from V and 0 bases from J, the junction kept 13 bases outside the gene matches. The CDR3 runs 20 residues. Per germline, CDR1 KGHDR and CDR2 SFDVKD. The sample belongs to a study of blood T cell repertoires in COVID-19. Study as a whole: T cells, B-cell-depleted T cells, or PBMCs provided the cDNA or gDNA that served as material.

TCRdb keeps only in-frame clones here, not all; method: immunoSEQ multiplex PCR. Altogether fewer than 300,000 clones are present, 70% to 90% being singletons, with the ten largest covering more than 4.5%. Source material: peripheral blood. The chain recombines TRBV24-1 with TRBJ1-5; 7 positions match TRBD1. The origin of this receptor is a man aged 50 to 60 with active or convalescent COVID-19. CDR3 bases: TGTGCCACCAGTGATTTGGATGCCGGGACAGCTGGAGTTAGCAATCAGCCCCAGCATTTT. It specifies CATSDLDAGTAGVSNQPQHF.